This TCR beta chain was identified in a study of molecular identifiers for immune sequencing clone quantification. Overall study: RNA from around 20,000 or 100,000 naive CD8 cells was split five ways in replicates, with four sequenced.

The study's findings and limits: Clones above 20 RNA copies contained over 97% of effector molecules but under 1% of naive ones. Among about a million naive cells, as was reported, spiked Jurkat TCR RNA from one cell was detectable.

This clonotype was found many times. The antigen remains undetermined. Via MiXCR, TCRdb re-called the PCR reads, giving one row per CDR3 protein. Among about 510,000 distinct CDR3 sequences listed, 20% to 25% were seen once. V dropped 1 base and J dropped 0 bases, with 6 bases sitting between them. Germline V gene data show CDR1 as LGHNA and CDR2 as YSLEER. The CDR3 contains 14 residues. Material for sequencing was naive CD8+ T cells from blood, with Jurkat cell RNA spiked in. Subset in this sample: FACS-sorted CD8+CD4-CCR7+CD45RA+ naive T cells. The rearrangement links TRBV4-3 to TRBJ1-1; D not certain. This sequence was found in a human donor in good health. Some libraries in this study had Jurkat cell RNA spiked in. CDR3 DNA sequence: TGCGCCAGCAGCCAAGGTATTTTGAACACTGAAGCTTTCTTT. Its translation: CASSQGILNTEAFF.